This T cell receptor (beta chain) derives from a study of shared clonotypes between healthy human individuals. Data came from immunoSEQ multiplex PCR; TCRdb stores just in-frame clones and leaves some out. The table includes some 2,500,000 clones, about nine tenths detected once. J gave up 6 bases and V 6 bases, and 8 bases lay outside the gene matches. This CDR3 is 14 amino acids long. In germline, CDR1 is KGHSH, CDR2 LQKENI. Sequenced material: naive CD4+ T cells from PBMCs. Subset here: CD45RA+ positively selected. The chain is built from TRBV18 and TRBJ1-1; 9 bases match TRBD1. The clonotype originates from a man younger than 35 in good health. Some clones in this sample may be carry-over from other donors' samples. The CDR3 loop is CASSQDRGVAEAFF. CDR3 DNA: TGTGCCAGCTCCCAGGACAGGGGCGTCGCTGAAGCTTTCTTT. The variable domain in full, completed from reference TRBV18 and TRBJ1-1, reads NAGVMQNPRHLVRRRGQEARLRCSPMKGHSHVYWYRQLPEEGLKFMVYLQKENIIDESGMPKERFSAEFPKEGPSILRIQQVVRGDSAAYFCASSQDRGVAEAFFGQGTRLTVV.